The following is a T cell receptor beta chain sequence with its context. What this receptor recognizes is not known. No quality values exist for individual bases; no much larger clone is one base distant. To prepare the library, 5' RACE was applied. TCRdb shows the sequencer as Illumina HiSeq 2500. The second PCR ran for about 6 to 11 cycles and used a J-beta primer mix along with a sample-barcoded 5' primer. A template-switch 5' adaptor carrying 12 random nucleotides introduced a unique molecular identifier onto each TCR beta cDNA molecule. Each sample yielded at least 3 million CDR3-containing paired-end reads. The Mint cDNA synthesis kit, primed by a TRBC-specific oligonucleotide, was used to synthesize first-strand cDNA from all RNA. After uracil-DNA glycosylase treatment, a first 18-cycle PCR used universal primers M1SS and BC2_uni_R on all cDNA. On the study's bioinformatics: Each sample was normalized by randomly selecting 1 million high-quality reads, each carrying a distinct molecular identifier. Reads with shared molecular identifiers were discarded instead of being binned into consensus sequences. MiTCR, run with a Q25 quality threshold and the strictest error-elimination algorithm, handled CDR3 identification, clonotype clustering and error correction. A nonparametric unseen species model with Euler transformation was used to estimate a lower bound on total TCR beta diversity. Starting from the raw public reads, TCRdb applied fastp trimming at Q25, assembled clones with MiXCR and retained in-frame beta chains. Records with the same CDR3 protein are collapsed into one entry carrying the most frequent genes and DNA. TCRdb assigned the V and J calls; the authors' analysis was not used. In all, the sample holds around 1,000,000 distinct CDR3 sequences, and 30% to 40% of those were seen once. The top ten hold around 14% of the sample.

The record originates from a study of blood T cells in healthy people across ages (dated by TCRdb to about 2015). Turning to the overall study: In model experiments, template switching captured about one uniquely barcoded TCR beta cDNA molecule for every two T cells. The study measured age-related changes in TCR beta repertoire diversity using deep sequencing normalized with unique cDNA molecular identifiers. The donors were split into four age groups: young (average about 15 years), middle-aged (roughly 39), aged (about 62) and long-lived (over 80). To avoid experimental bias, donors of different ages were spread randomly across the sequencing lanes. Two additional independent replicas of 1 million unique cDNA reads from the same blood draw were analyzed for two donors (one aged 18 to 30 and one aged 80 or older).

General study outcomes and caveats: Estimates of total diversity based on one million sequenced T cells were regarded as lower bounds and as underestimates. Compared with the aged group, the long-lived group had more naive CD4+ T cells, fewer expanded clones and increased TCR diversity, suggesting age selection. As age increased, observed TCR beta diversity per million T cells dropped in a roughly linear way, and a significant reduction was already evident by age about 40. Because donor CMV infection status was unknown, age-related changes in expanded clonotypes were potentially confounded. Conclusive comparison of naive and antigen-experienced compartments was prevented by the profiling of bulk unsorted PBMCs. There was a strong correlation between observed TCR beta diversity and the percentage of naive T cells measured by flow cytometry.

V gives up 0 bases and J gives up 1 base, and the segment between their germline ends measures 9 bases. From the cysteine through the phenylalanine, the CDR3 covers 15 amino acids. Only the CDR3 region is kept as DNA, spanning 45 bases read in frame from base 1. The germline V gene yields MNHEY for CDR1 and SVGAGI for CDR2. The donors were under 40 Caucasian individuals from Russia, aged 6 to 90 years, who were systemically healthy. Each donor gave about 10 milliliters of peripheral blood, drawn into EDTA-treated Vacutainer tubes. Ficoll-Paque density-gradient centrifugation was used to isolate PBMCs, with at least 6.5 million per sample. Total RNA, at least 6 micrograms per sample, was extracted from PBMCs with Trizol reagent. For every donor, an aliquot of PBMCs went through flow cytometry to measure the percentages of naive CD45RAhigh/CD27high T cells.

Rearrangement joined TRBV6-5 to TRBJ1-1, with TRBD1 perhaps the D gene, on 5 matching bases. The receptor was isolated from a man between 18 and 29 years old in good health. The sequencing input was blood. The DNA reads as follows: TGTGCCAGCAGTTACTCATGGGGGGGGAACACTGAAGCTTTCTTT. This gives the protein CASSYSWGGNTEAFF.